The present T cell receptor beta chain was sequenced within a study of T cell repertoires in cytomegalovirus infection. Study-wide results and limits: Carriage of CMV together with the relevant HLA was identifiable through cumulative public TCR beta family frequency.

The CDR3 totals 19 residues. V shed 1 base, J shed 1 base, and the junction held 13 bases outside the gene matches. Germline CDR1 is SGHTA and CDR2 is FQGNSA. Worth noting for this clonotype: Antigen: not known.

TCRdb re-called the reads with MiXCR, one entry per CDR3 protein. The sample yields approximately 110,000 distinct CDR3 sequences, approximately 45% seen once. This receptor was taken from a human donor in good health (CMV status not recorded). Some clones in this sample may be carry-over from other donors' samples. Material: CD8+ T cells from cultured PBMCs, obtained from culture after CMV antigen stimulation. The chain combines TRBV7-2 with TRBJ2-4; 7 bases are a match to TRBD2. The CDR3, as DNA: TGTGCCAGCAGCTTAGGTGTCGAAGGCGGGGGTGCGGCCAAAAACATTCAGTACTTC. Its protein product is CASSLGVEGGGAAKNIQYF.